The 11 T cell receptor beta chains below all came from one sample that was sequenced in a study of graft-versus-host responses after intestinal transplantation (TCRdb year 2021). Library preparation employed the immunoSEQ multiplex PCR assay. TCRdb retrieved this table from immuneACCESS and kept in-frame rearrangements only. Not all clones are present; in checked studies, unresolved V genes account for under half, and no reason is known for the remainder. Across this sample there are fewer than 70,000 clones, with just under 95% seen only once. Clones ranked in the top ten supply 6.5% to 8% of the sample. The source was bone marrow, collected roughly 780 days after intestinal transplantation. These receptors all come from a human patient who received an intestinal transplant, so some T cells may come from the graft donor.

V usage is TRBV6-6 and J usage is TRBJ2-7; no clear D. Germline V gives CDR1 MNHNY, CDR2 SVGAGI (reference sequence). The V gene lost 0 bases and the J gene lost 4 bases, with 10 bases spanning the gap. This CDR3 contains 14 residues. CDR3 amino acids: CASSYSDSKYEQYF. The CDR3 DNA reads as TGTGCCAGCAGTTACTCTGACTCAAAATACGAGCAGTACTTC.

The CDR3 DNA follows: TGCGCCAGCAGCCAAGGGAGCTACGAGCAGTACTTC. Amino acids: CASSQGSYEQYF. The chain uses TRBV4-3 and TRBJ2-7; D gene unclear. Germline V gives CDR1 LGHNA, CDR2 YSLEER. CDR3 length: 12 residues. V was trimmed by 1 base and J by 3 bases, leaving 4 bases between them.

This rearrangement joins TRBV6-1 to TRBJ1-5; D might be TRBD1 (6 bases). This CDR3 comprises 22 residues. V gave up 0 bases and J gave up 0 bases, with 27 bases separating them. CDR1 MNHNS and CDR2 SASEGT come from the germline V gene. As DNA, the CDR3 is TGTGCCAGCAGTGAAGCCTTCAGGGGAAGGGCCCTCTTCCGTTATAGCAATCAGCCCCAGCATTTT. Encoded protein: CASSEAFRGRALFRYSNQPQHF.

The chain combines TRBV7-3 with TRBJ2-2; 7 bases are a match to TRBD2. J was trimmed by 0 bases and V by 6 bases; bases with no gene match: 1. The germline V gene has CDR1 SGHTA and CDR2 FQGTGA. This CDR3 contains 14 residues. The CDR3 loop is CASSRGANTGELFF. In DNA form, the CDR3 reads TGTGCCAGCAGTCGGGGGGCGAACACCGGGGAGCTGTTTTTT.

The gene calls are TRBV7-6 and TRBJ1-2; D is perhaps TRBD1 (5 bases). Trimming removed 3 bases at V and 1 base at J, with 18 bases between. CDR1 is SGHVS and CDR2 is FNYEAQ in the germline V gene. This CDR3 is 17 amino acids long. The CDR3 reads CASSFGDAWDRNYGYTF. As DNA, the CDR3 is TGTGCCAGCAGCTTTGGGGACGCCTGGGACCGTAACTATGGCTACACCTTC.

This clone was seen once. V is TRBV10-2 and J is TRBJ2-3, with D perhaps TRBD2 (6 bases). This CDR3 comprises 14 residues. Germline CDR1 and CDR2: WSHSY and SAAADI. V lost 4 bases and J lost 0, with 8 bases in between. The CDR3 nucleotides read TGCGCCAGCAGTGGCGGGACTAGCACAGATACGCAGTATTTT. Protein product: CASSGGTSTDTQYF.

The rearrangement links TRBV4-1 to TRBJ2-1, with TRBD2 matching 9 bases. CDR3 length: 17 residues. The germline gives CDR1 MGHRA, CDR2 YSYEKL. J was trimmed by 6 bases and V by 0 bases; bases with no gene match: 9. The CDR3 loop is CASSQEGPSGMFNEQFF. The CDR3 DNA is TGCGCCAGCAGCCAAGAAGGGCCTAGCGGGATGTTCAATGAGCAGTTCTTC.

Regarding this clone: This same CDR3 is encoded by further DNA sequences in the sample. V and J are TRBV7-3 and TRBJ2-3, with TRBD2 matching over 10 bases. The V and J ends lost 4 bases and 1 base, in that order; junction bases with no gene match: 2. This CDR3 comprises 15 residues. Germline V CDR1 and CDR2: SGHTA, FQGTGA. CDR3 in DNA: TGTGCCAGCAGCTCGGGGACTAGCGGCACAGATACGCAGTATTTT. This gives the protein CASSSGTSGTDTQYF.

The chain employs TRBV11-2 and TRBJ1-2; 8 positions agree with TRBD1. J was trimmed by 8 bases and V by 0 bases; bases with no gene match: 5. Germline V gene lookup returns CDR1 SGHAT and CDR2 FQNNGV. This CDR3 spans 14 amino acids. CDR3 loop: CASSLDPDREGYTF. The CDR3 DNA reads as TGTGCCAGCAGCTTAGACCCGGACAGGGAAGGCTACACCTTC.

V gene TRBV4-2 combines with J gene TRBJ1-6; TRBD1 matches at 7 bases. Germline V gene data show CDR1 as LGHNA and CDR2 as YNFKEQ. The CDR3 runs to 15 residues. The V and J ends lost 2 bases and 8 bases, in that order; junction bases with no gene match: 6. CDR3 DNA: TGTGCCAGCAGCCAAATTGACAGGGAAGATTCACCCCTCCACTTT. Translated, it gives CASSQIDREDSPLHF.

This clone was seen once. The chain has TRBV6-6 and TRBJ2-7, with D hard to call. V lost 0 bases, J lost 6 bases, and 6 bases lay in between. The CDR3 sequence is 12 residues long. CDR1 is MNHNY and CDR2 is SVGAGI in the germline V gene (reference sequence). The CDR3 is CASSYSEREQYF. The CDR3 DNA sequence: TGTGCCAGCAGTTACTCAGAGCGCGAGCAGTACTTC.